A few counts support the clone carrying this TCR beta chain. Treatment of the sample: therapeutic diphenylcyclopropenone sensitization with weekly scalp DPC. The CDR3 runs to 10 residues. The sample is drawn from a study of human T cells and chemical hapten exposure. Individual cDNA molecules (in the library) carried attached unique molecular identifiers. Using its own MiXCR run on the reads, TCRdb lists one record per CDR3 protein. The sample consists of a few thousand distinct CDR3 sequences, 46% of them appearing once. The sample consisted of whole blood, taken before DPC sensitization or 2, 6, or about 24 weeks after (not recorded which). The chain recombines TRBV21-1 with TRBJ2-7. TRBV21-1 is designated a pseudogene. The TCR was taken from an adult with alopecia areata. Some clones in this sample may be carry-over from other donors' samples. This table probably holds off-target reads from a library built for another chain. CDR3 bases: TGTGCCAGCAGCCAACGGAATCCGGTCTTC. It is translated as CASSQRNPVF.